This T cell receptor (beta chain) is drawn from a study of GPR56 and killer-like receptors on CD4 memory cells (dated by TCRdb to about 2019). Broadly, across the study: According to the study's proposal, human CD4+ memory T-cell differentiation and cytokine production potential are marked by the progressive acquisition of KLRB1, KLRG1, GPR56 and then KLRF1. The study described its healthy blood donors as age-matched to the liver disease patients, who had a median age of approximately 67 years.

Five KLR/GPR56-defined CD4+ populations were enriched by fluorescence-activated cell sorting before TCRbeta sequencing. TCRbeta repertoires of five CD4+ T-cell subsets defined by KLRB1, KLRG1, GPR56 and KLRF1 expression were sequenced to test a linear memory differentiation pathway. TCR-sequenced cells came from peripheral blood of healthy control individuals, reported as five donors in the TCRbeta analysis figure. The researchers collected heparinized peripheral blood and processed every sample within one hour of retrieval. Blood was diluted 1:2 in PBS, and peripheral blood mononuclear cells were then isolated from the diluted blood at room temperature by Biocoll density gradient centrifugation. Before flow sorting, CD4+ T cells were enriched from freshly isolated PBMCs by magnetic sorting with anti-CD4 MicroBeads. A BD FACSAria II was used to sort CD4+ T cells enriched from PBMCs of healthy donors according to marker expression. Surface staining used anti-KLRB1 clone 191B8, anti-KLRF1 clone 4A4.D10 and anti-KLRG1 clone REA261 antibodies from Miltenyi Biotec.

The germline V gene yields MNHEY for CDR1 and SVGAGI for CDR2. Taken from cysteine to phenylalanine, the CDR3 has 17 residues. No DNA is listed. With regard to this clonotype: Its target antigen remains unknown.

On the study overall, not on this receptor specifically: Rather than covering full repertoires, the diversity and similarity analyses were limited to the 100 most expanded clones in each population. The clones that dominated late populations 4 and 5 were also present in early populations 1 and 2, and the authors interpreted this finding as evidence for linear differentiation. Clonal frequency started low in the marker-negative population and rose progressively along the proposed pathway, while TCRbeta diversity decreased accordingly. Overlap of TCR repertoires was observed especially between the late populations 4 and 5, and partly population 3.

The instrument was an Illumina HiSeq 2500. The recombined TCRbeta locus was amplified by a previously published PCR protocol to build sequencing libraries. The original pipeline was this. Any read whose average quality score fell below 30 was discarded, and IMSEQ was used to process the reads that remained. Vbeta gene, Jbeta gene and CDR3 amino acid sequence were used to define clonotypes. To quantify how much the repertoires of different populations overlapped, the Morisita-Horn index was computed on the top 100 expanded clones. Renyi diversity profiles, calculated on the top 100 expanded clones, were used to assess clonal diversity. TCRdb reprocessed the reads and provides one entry for every CDR3 protein sequence; no DNA is given. TCRdb's processing, not the authors', yielded these V and J calls. The table of this sample itemizes 3,000 or so distinct CDR3 sequences. The ten largest clonotypes hold roughly 3.2% of the sample.

The sequence is built from TRBV6-5 and TRBJ1-2; no DNA is available, so the TRBD1 call from TCRdb remains unchecked. The sequence derives from a human donor in good health. Sequencing input: memory CD4+ T cells from blood. The CDR3 loop reads CASSLAPDRLLNYGYTF.